This passage covers 27 T cell receptor beta chains from one sample sequenced in a study of regulatory T cells in long-lasting Graves disease. Documented time point: newly diagnosed GD, antithyroid drugs for less than 3 months. There was RNA extracted from PBMCs, and the TCR library was made from it. TCR beta libraries were built with iRepertoire HTBI primers and Arm-PCR of CDR3 regions. Each CDR3 protein gets one entry after TCRdb re-called the multiplex PCR reads with MiXCR. The data hold 300,000 to 400,000 distinct CDR3 sequences, with around 16% observed a single time. The source material was peripheral blood mononuclear cells (PBMCs), sampled at new diagnosis, from a patient treated with antithyroid drugs. These receptors all come from a female donor with Graves disease.

The chain is built from TRBV20-1 and TRBJ2-7; no clear D gene. Germline CDR1 reads DFQATT; CDR2 reads SNEGSKA (reference sequence). CDR3 length equals 14 residues. V gave up 6 bases and J gave up 2 bases, with 17 bases separating them. This CDR3 is CSAHYATGTYEQYF. CDR3 sequence (DNA): TGCAGTGCGCACTATGCGACCGGTACCTACGAGCAGTACTTC.

The chain employs TRBV20-1 and TRBJ2-3, with 9 nucleotides matching TRBD2. Germline assignment: CDR1 DFQATT and CDR2 SNEGSKA (reference sequence). The CDR3 has 13 residues. V dropped 3 bases and J dropped 6; count of bases not matched to a gene: 4. CDR3 coding DNA: TGCAGTGCTAGTTGGCGGGAGGGCGATACGCAGTATTTT. Its protein product is CSASWREGDTQYF.

This clonotype came up a few times. This rearrangement joins TRBV20-1 to TRBJ1-5; TRBD1 is a possible D gene (5 bases). This CDR3 region has 14 residues. Between the trimmed V and J ends, which lost 4 bases and 0 bases, there was a span of 10 bases. CDR1 is DFQATT, CDR2 SNEGSKA, per germline (reference sequence). The CDR3, as DNA: TGCAGTGCTACACGACAGATTAGCAATCAGCCCCAGCATTTT. Translating it yields CSATRQISNQPQHF.

This clonotype occurred many times. The chain carries TRBV27 and TRBJ2-7; 14 bases are shared with TRBD2. The CDR3 contains 16 residues. V lost 4 bases, J lost 0 bases, and 2 bases stayed unmatched. CDR1 is MNHEY and CDR2 is SMNVEV in the germline V gene (reference sequence). CDR3 nucleotide sequence: TGTGCCAGCAGTTGGGGACTAGCGGGAGTCTCCTACGAGCAGTACTTC. Residues: CASSWGLAGVSYEQYF.

This clonotype has ten or more counts. This chain uses TRBV5-1 with TRBJ2-3; D is unresolved. The germline CDR1 and CDR2 sequences are SGHRS and YFSETQ. The CDR3 is 14 amino acids. V lost 6 bases and J lost 4, with 15 bases in between. The DNA of the CDR3 is TGCGCCAGCATGACTCAGGCCTCCCCAGATACGCAGTATTTT. It translates to CASMTQASPDTQYF. The full variable domain, rest sourced from reference TRBV5-1 and TRBJ2-3, is KAGVTQTPRYLIKTRGQQVTLSCSPISGHRSVSWYQQTPGQGLQFLFEYFSETQRNKGNFPGRFSGRQFSNSRSEMNVSTLELGDSALYLCASMTQASPDTQYFGPGTRLTVL.

The chain carries TRBV5-1 and TRBJ1-1; D possibly corresponds to TRBD1 (6 bases). Germline V lookup: CDR1 SGHRS, CDR2 YFSETQ. V was shortened by 0 bases and J by 4 bases, with 13 bases between the two germline ends. The CDR3 runs to 15 residues. The CDR3 coding sequence is TGCGCCAGCAGCTTGGAGGGGGGCCGAGGCACTGAAGCTTTCTTT. Amino acid sequence: CASSLEGGRGTEAFF. The full variable domain, completed using reference TRBV5-1 and TRBJ1-1, is KAGVTQTPRYLIKTRGQQVTLSCSPISGHRSVSWYQQTPGQGLQFLFEYFSETQRNKGNFPGRFSGRQFSNSRSEMNVSTLELGDSALYLCASSLEGGRGTEAFFGQGTRLTVV.

In its sample, this clonotype was seen a few times. This may stem from a read error, because a much larger clone lies one nucleotide away. This sequence joins TRBV6-1 and TRBJ1-5; D possibly corresponds to TRBD1 (5 bases). The germline CDR1 and CDR2 sequences are MNHNS and SASEGT. CDR3 length: 13 amino acids. Written as DNA, the CDR3 is TGTACCAGCAGCCCCGGGGGGGGGCAGCCCCAGCATTTT. Its protein is CTSSPGGGQPQHF.

On this clonotype itself: This probably arose from a read error, given a far larger clone one base away. The V gene is TRBV20-1, the J gene TRBJ2-1; D possibly corresponds to TRBD2 (7 bases). Between the trimmed V and J ends, which lost 3 bases and 10 bases, there was a span of 19 bases. CDR3 length equals 14 residues. Looked up from germline, CDR1 is DFQATT and CDR2 is SNEGSKA (reference sequence). The CDR3 sequence is CSASFRAGAHEQFF. CDR3 in DNA: TGCAGTGCTAGTTTCAGGGCGGGGGCCCACGAGCAGTTCTTC.

This clonotype occurred many times. This rearrangement joins TRBV28 to TRBJ2-3, with D perhaps TRBD2 (6 bases). Trimming took off 6 bases at V and 7 bases at J, with 26 bases between the two ends. The CDR3 spans 17 residues. Germline CDR1 is MDHEN and CDR2 is SYDVKM. CDR3 region: CASRDYLKWKAIYTQYF. CDR3 sequence (DNA): TGTGCCAGCAGGGACTACCTGAAATGGAAGGCTATATATACGCAGTATTTT.

This clonotype was seen many times. This chain connects TRBV4-1 to TRBJ1-2; D not certain. V was pared by 1 base and J by 2 bases, with 8 bases between. Germline values: CDR1 MGHRA, CDR2 YSYEKL. This CDR3 has 14 residues. The CDR3 bases are TGCGCCAGCAGCCAAGTCTTGCAAAACTATGGCTACACCTTC. It translates to CASSQVLQNYGYTF.

In this sample, this clonotype turned up many times. The chain employs TRBV12-3 or TRBV12-4 and TRBJ2-7; D may correspond to TRBD1 or TRBD2 (5 bases each). The CDR3 covers 15 residues. Trimming took 7 bases from V and 2 from J, leaving 18 bases between them. This CDR3 is CASMPPGARTYEQYF. CDR3 nucleotides: TGTGCCAGCATGCCCCCCGGGGCCCGGACCTACGAGCAGTACTTC.

The CDR3 protein is CSARDPGGAYEQYF. The CDR3 DNA reads TGCAGTGCTAGAGATCCCGGAGGGGCCTACGAGCAGTACTTC. The genes are TRBV20-1 and TRBJ2-7; tentative D call: TRBD2 (6 bases). The germline gives CDR1 DFQATT, CDR2 SNEGSKA (reference sequence). V was pared by 0 bases and J by 2 bases, with 11 bases between. CDR3 length: 14 amino acids.

The sample holds a few counts of this clonotype. The chain joins TRBV6-5 to TRBJ2-7; the D is unclear. V dropped 0 bases and J dropped 6 bases, with 9 bases sitting between them. The CDR3 has 13 residues. Germline lookup yields CDR1 MNHEY and CDR2 SVGAGI. For the CDR3, the DNA is TGTGCCAGCAGTTACTCGACTGCCCTCGAGCAGTACTTC. Translated, it gives CASSYSTALEQYF.

CDR3 loop: CASSGPNRGPAYEQYF. Here the CDR3 DNA reads TGTGCCAGCAGTGGCCCCAACAGGGGGCCGGCCTACGAGCAGTACTTC. V is TRBV6-2 or TRBV6-3 and J is TRBJ2-7; the match to TRBD1 covers 9 bases. Germline V lookup: CDR1 MNHEY, CDR2 SVGEGT. The J segment lost 2 bases and the V segment lost 5 bases, leaving 10 bases of the junction unmatched. The CDR3 is 16 amino acids.

This clonotype was seen at least ten times. The chain employs TRBV13 and TRBJ2-2, with TRBD2 identical over 7 bases. Germline CDR1 PRHDT, CDR2 FYEKMQ (reference sequence). This CDR3 is built from 17 residues. V shed 1 base and J 1 base; nucleotides not matched to a gene: 6. Here the CDR3 DNA reads TGTGCCAGCAGCTTAGTGGAGCGGGGCATGAACACCGGGGAGCTGTTTTTT. It codes for CASSLVERGMNTGELFF.

This clonotype was recorded a few times. The chain uses TRBV7-9 and TRBJ1-5; D uncertain. The CDR3 is 16 residues long. Per germline, CDR1 SEHNR and CDR2 FQNEAQ (reference sequence). Trimming cost V 3 bases and J 1 base, with 13 bases left between them. CDR3 sequence: CASSFYPSESNQPQHF. The CDR3 nucleotides read TGTGCCAGCAGCTTTTACCCTTCGGAGAGCAATCAGCCCCAGCATTTT.

As regards this clonotype: Compared with germline, one end of the junction differs, possibly owing to a read error. This CDR3 reads CASRRDRGGLYERYF. As DNA, the CDR3 is TGTGCCAGCAGAAGGGACAGGGGGGGACTCTACGAGCGGTACTTC. V usage is TRBV7-6 and J usage is TRBJ2-7, with 11 nucleotides matching TRBD1. Germline V gene data show CDR1 as SGHVS and CDR2 as FNYEAQ. This CDR3 has 15 amino acids.

This clonotype was detected many times. The J gene is TRBJ2-7, the V gene TRBV30; possibly TRBD1 for D (5 bases). The CDR3 runs 14 residues. V dropped 4 bases and J dropped 2 bases, with 15 bases sitting between them. Germline-derived CDR1 and CDR2 are GTSNPN and SVGIG (reference sequence). The CDR3 protein is CAWIPRVGAYEQYF. The CDR3 DNA sequence: TGTGCCTGGATTCCACGAGTAGGGGCCTACGAGCAGTACTTC.

This clonotype came up many times. CDR3 residues: CASSLWTGANNEQFF. The CDR3 DNA reads TGTGCCAGCAGTTTATGGACAGGGGCGAACAATGAGCAGTTCTTC. The rearrangement uses TRBV28 and TRBJ2-1; 8 nucleotides agree with TRBD1. After removal of 0 bases from V and 5 bases from J, the junction contained 3 bases not matched to a gene. This CDR3 is 15 amino acids long. Germline V CDR1 and CDR2: MDHEN, SYDVKM.

This clonotype occurred many times. The chain has TRBV20-1 and TRBJ2-7, with a possible D match to TRBD2 (6 bases). Trimming shortened V by 6 bases and J by 2 bases, and 20 bases separated the two germline ends. The CDR3 consists of 15 residues. CDR1 is DFQATT and CDR2 is SNEGSKA in the germline V gene (reference sequence). CDR3 region: CSADYTGVGPYEQYF. The CDR3, as DNA: TGCAGTGCCGACTACACGGGGGTGGGTCCCTACGAGCAGTACTTC.

The sample holds many counts of this clonotype. The chain couples TRBV5-1 to TRBJ2-7; TRBD2 might be the D (6 bases). Germline CDR1 SGHRS, CDR2 YFSETQ. With 3 bases removed from V and 7 bases from J, the gap between germline ends came to 23 bases. This CDR3 is built from 16 residues. The CDR3 sequence: CASSSGADLRGEEQYF. CDR3 DNA sequence: TGCGCCAGCAGCTCGGGAGCCGACTTGCGGGGAGAAGAGCAGTACTTC.

CDR3 in amino acids: CSGGQDSYEQYF. Written as DNA, the CDR3 is TGCAGCGGCGGACAGGACAGCTACGAGCAGTACTTC. The chain combines TRBV29-1 with TRBJ2-7, with 7 bases aligning to TRBD1. The CDR3 length is 12 residues. Trimming removed 7 bases from V and 3 bases from J; junction bases left unmatched: 6. The germline V gene encodes CDR1 SQVTM and CDR2 ANQGSEA.

This clonotype showed up many times. The CDR3 loop reads CASSRVYAFF. The CDR3 DNA is TGTGCCAGCAGCAGGGTTTATGCTTTCTTT. The chain recombines TRBV9 with TRBJ1-1; the D is unclear. Looked up from germline, CDR1 is SGDLS and CDR2 is YYNGEE. The V gene lost 4 bases and the J gene lost 11 bases, with 9 bases spanning the gap. The CDR3 has 10 residues.

In this sample, this clonotype turned up many times. This chain uses TRBV29-1 with TRBJ1-1, with no clear D. The V and J ends lost 3 bases and 4 bases respectively, with 9 bases between them. The CDR3 totals 12 residues. Per the germline V gene, CDR1 is SQVTM and CDR2 is ANQGSEA. Here the CDR3 DNA reads TGCAGCGTTGACGGTTGGGGCACTGAAGCTTTCTTT. The encoded protein is CSVDGWGTEAFF.

The sample holds many counts of this clonotype. The V and J genes are TRBV11-2 and TRBJ2-3; 8 bases are a match to TRBD1. The CDR3 has 15 amino acids. The trim removed 0 bases at V and 8 bases at J, leaving 7 bases unmatched. Germline values: CDR1 SGHAT, CDR2 FQNNGV. The CDR3, as DNA: TGTGCCAGCAGCTTAGAACCTAGCGACAGGGGTACGCAGTATTTT. Translation: CASSLEPSDRGTQYF.

This clonotype was seen ten or more times. The chain carries TRBV3-1 and TRBJ1-1; TRBD1 matches 9 bases. The CDR3 contains 15 residues. Unmatched junction bases numbered 8, after V lost 4 bases and J lost 5 bases. Germline V gene sequence: CDR1 LGHDT, CDR2 YNNKEL (reference sequence). The CDR3 DNA sequence: TGTGCCAGCAGCCCTTACAGGGGGCAAGGAACTGAAGCTTTCTTT. Its translation: CASSPYRGQGTEAFF.

In its sample, this clonotype was seen a few times. V and J are TRBV19 and TRBJ2-1; the D gene is possibly TRBD2 (6 bases). Germline V gene sequence: CDR1 LNHDA, CDR2 SQIVND (reference sequence). The V end lost 5 bases, the J end lost 0 bases, and 11 bases lay between the germline ends. The CDR3 totals 15 residues. The CDR3 bases are TGTGCCAGTAGTTCGGGGGAAAACTCCTACAATGAGCAGTTCTTC. As protein: CASSSGENSYNEQFF.